A single sample gave rise to the 23 T cell receptor beta chains below, sequenced in a study of blood T cell repertoires in COVID-19. The protocol was immunoSEQ multiplex PCR, while the TCRdb copy is restricted to in-frame clones and leaves out a portion. The table includes under 150,000 clones, around 83% detected once. Sequencing was done on a sample of peripheral blood. The source of these receptors is an older woman with COVID-19, enrolled during active disease.

The chain recombines TRBV7-9 with TRBJ1-2; a weak D match, TRBD1 (6 bases). The CDR3 has 13 amino acids. Deletions cut 2 bases from V and 5 bases from J, with 9 bases between. Germline V CDR1 and CDR2: SEHNR, FQNEAQ (reference sequence). CDR3 nucleotides: TGTGCCAGCAGCTTAACGGGACATTATGGCTACACCTTC. Protein product: CASSLTGHYGYTF. Using reference TRBV7-9 and TRBJ1-2 for the parts outside the CDR3, the full variable domain is DTGVSQNPRHKITKRGQNVTFRCDPISEHNRLYWYRQTLGQGPEFLTYFQNEAQLEKSRLLSDRFSAERPKGSFSTLEIQRTEQGDSAMYLCASSLTGHYGYTFGSGTRLTVV.

The chain employs TRBV3-1 (or the pseudogene TRBV3-2) and TRBJ1-4; 10 bases align to TRBD1. This CDR3 is built from 15 residues. CDR1 and CDR2 from the germline V gene are LGHDT and YNNKEL (reference sequence). V lost 6 bases, J lost 5 bases, and 6 bases stayed unmatched. CDR3 protein: CASRLGTGENEKLFF. CDR3 nucleotides: TGTGCCAGCAGGCTCGGGACAGGGGAAAATGAAAAACTGTTTTTT.

The chain recombines TRBV6-2 or TRBV6-3 with TRBJ2-1; 13 nucleotides agree with TRBD2. After removal of 2 bases from V and 0 bases from J, the junction contained 7 bases not matched to a gene. Germline assignment: CDR1 MNHEY and CDR2 SVGEGT. The CDR3 totals 19 residues. CDR3 DNA sequence: TGTGCCAGCAGTTACCCGACTAGCGGGGGGACCATCTCCTACAATGAGCAGTTCTTC. This gives the protein CASSYPTSGGTISYNEQFF.

The chain combines TRBV7-3 with TRBJ2-1, with 9 bases that match TRBD2. There are 18 residues in the CDR3. Germline values: CDR1 SGHTA, CDR2 FQGTGA. V shed 2 bases and J 5 bases; nucleotides not matched to a gene: 13. The CDR3 is CASSLSPFAGGPNNEQFF. CDR3 in DNA: TGTGCCAGCAGCTTATCCCCCTTTGCGGGGGGGCCTAACAATGAGCAGTTCTTC.

On this clone: A far larger clone is one nucleotide away, so this likely arose from a read error. The sample carries other DNA sequences with the same CDR3. The genes are TRBV12-5 and TRBJ2-5; 7 nucleotides agree with TRBD2. The CDR3 length is 17 residues. Germline-derived CDR1 and CDR2 are LGHNT and FRNRAP. Written as DNA, the CDR3 is TGTGCTCGTGGTTGGGGGGGGACCGGAGGGGAACAAGAGACCCAGTACTTC. Amino acid sequence: CARGWGGTGGEQETQYF. The whole variable domain, remainder taken from reference TRBV12-5 and TRBJ2-5, is DARVTQTPRHKVTEMGQEVTMRCQPILGHNTVFWYRQTMMQGLELLAYFRNRAPLDDSGMPKDRFSAEMPDATLATLKIQPSEPRDSAVYFCARGWGGTGGEQETQYFGPGTRLLVL.

The V gene is TRBV28, the J gene TRBJ2-7, with D possibly TRBD1 on 5 matching bases. V was pared by 4 bases and J by 5 bases, with 21 bases between. Germline CDR1 reads MDHEN; CDR2 reads SYDVKM. This CDR3 is 16 amino acids long. The CDR3 loop is CASSSPTVVIGDEQYF. The DNA of the CDR3 is TGTGCCAGCAGTTCGCCCACTGTGGTTATAGGGGACGAGCAGTACTTC.

As DNA, the CDR3 is TGTGCCAGCAGACCTACCGGGACAGGGGGTCGCTACGAGCAGTACTTC. Amino acid sequence: CASRPTGTGGRYEQYF. V gene TRBV6-2 or TRBV6-3 combines with J gene TRBJ2-7; TRBD1 matches at 11 bases. The CDR3 has 16 residues. Germline V gene lookup returns CDR1 MNHEY and CDR2 SVGEGT. The V segment lost 6 bases and the J segment 3 bases; nucleotides outside the gene matches: 10.

The chain recombines TRBV5-1 with TRBJ1-4, with a weak D call TRBD1 (5 bases). The CDR3 runs to 16 residues. CDR1 SGHRS and CDR2 YFSETQ come from the germline V gene. Trimming removed 0 bases from V and 1 base from J, with 10 bases in between. In DNA form, the CDR3 reads TGCGCCAGCAGCTTGGCTACAGGTGGAACTAATGAAAAACTGTTTTTT. Translated: CASSLATGGTNEKLFF.

J is TRBJ1-1 and V is TRBV18; 7 positions agree with TRBD1. Germline trimming cut 3 bases from V and 0 bases from J; bases unmatched to any gene: 7. The CDR3 runs 16 residues. Germline CDR1 and CDR2: KGHSH and LQKENI. In nucleotides, the CDR3 is TGTGCCAGCTCACCTCAGACAGGGCAGATGAACACTGAAGCTTTCTTT. This gives the protein CASSPQTGQMNTEAFF.

The gene calls are TRBV11-1 and TRBJ2-4; D is perhaps TRBD2 (5 bases). In germline, CDR1 is SGHAT, CDR2 FQDESV (reference sequence). V was cut by 3 bases and J by 6 bases, with 15 bases left in between. The CDR3 is made up of 15 amino acids. The CDR3 here is CASSFAAENLNIQYF. CDR3 coding DNA: TGTGCCAGCAGCTTCGCAGCGGAAAATTTAAACATTCAGTACTTC. The complete variable domain, with remaining parts taken from reference TRBV11-1 and TRBJ2-4, reads EAEVAQSPRYKITEKSQAVAFWCDPISGHATLYWYRQILGQGPELLVQFQDESVVDDSQLPKDRFSAERLKGVDSTLKIQPAELGDSAMYLCASSFAAENLNIQYFGAGTRLSVL.

V and J are TRBV7-8 and TRBJ1-4; D possibly corresponds to TRBD1 (5 bases). The CDR3 spans 15 residues. Trimming cost V 1 base and J 7 bases, with 13 bases left between them. Germline CDR1 is SGHVS and CDR2 is FQNEAQ. In DNA form, the CDR3 reads TGTGCCAGCAGCTTAGGGGGAGGGGAGGGTGAAAAACTGTTTTTT. Translating gives CASSLGGGEGEKLFF.

The chain joins TRBV3-1 (or the pseudogene TRBV3-2) to TRBJ2-3, with D possibly being TRBD2 (6 bases). The CDR3 runs to 15 residues. Looked up from germline, CDR1 is LGHDT and CDR2 is YNNKEL (reference sequence). V was clipped by 4 bases and J by 5 bases, with 16 bases between them. The DNA of the CDR3 is TGTGCCAGCAGCCGAGAACTAGCAAAAAGAGATACGCAGTATTTT. It specifies CASSRELAKRDTQYF.

The chain is built from TRBV20-1 and TRBJ2-5; D ambiguous. The CDR3 is 9 residues long. The germline gives CDR1 DFQATT, CDR2 SNEGSKA (reference sequence). Deletions cut 6 bases from V and 5 bases from J, with 4 bases between. The DNA for the CDR3 is TGCAGTGCCCCGGAGACCCAGTACTTC. Translation gives CSAPETQYF.

This chain uses TRBV7-9 with TRBJ1-2, with TRBD1 as a possible D gene (5 bases). CDR1 and CDR2 (germline): SEHNR, FQNEAQ (reference sequence). This CDR3 has 12 residues. Trimming shortened V by 3 bases and J by 8 bases, and 10 bases separated the two germline ends. CDR3: CASSFGGKGYTF. CDR3 DNA sequence: TGTGCCAGCAGCTTCGGGGGGAAAGGCTACACCTTC. The full variable domain, completed using reference TRBV7-9 and TRBJ1-2, is DTGVSQNPRHKITKRGQNVTFRCDPISEHNRLYWYRQTLGQGPEFLTYFQNEAQLEKSRLLSDRFSAERPKGSFSTLEIQRTEQGDSAMYLCASSFGGKGYTFGSGTRLTVV.

Only a few counts were recorded for this clone. This sequence joins TRBV11-1 and TRBJ2-7, with 9 bases lining up with TRBD1. Germline lookup yields CDR1 SGHAT and CDR2 FQDESV (reference sequence). The CDR3 has 14 residues. The V gene end was trimmed by 5 bases and the J gene end by 3 bases; junction bases not matched to a gene: 5. The CDR3 sequence is CASSTGTGYYEQYF. The CDR3 region has the DNA TGTGCCAGCAGCACTGGGACAGGGTACTACGAGCAGTACTTC. Full variable domain (outside the CDR3, taken from reference TRBV11-1 and TRBJ2-7): EAEVAQSPRYKITEKSQAVAFWCDPISGHATLYWYRQILGQGPELLVQFQDESVVDDSQLPKDRFSAERLKGVDSTLKIQPAELGDSAMYLCASSTGTGYYEQYFGPGTRLTVT.

V is TRBV12-3 or TRBV12-4 and J is TRBJ1-2; TRBD1 matches 8 bases. V lost 7 bases and J lost 6; bases outside the gene matches: 7. CDR3 size: 13 residues. CDR3 protein: CASTMDRENGYTF. CDR3 in DNA: TGTGCCAGCACCATGGACAGGGAAAATGGCTACACCTTC.

V usage is TRBV5-1 and J usage is TRBJ1-5; D is ambiguous. Trimming took off 0 bases at V and 0 bases at J, with 10 bases between the two ends. The germline gives CDR1 SGHRS, CDR2 YFSETQ. CDR3 length: 16 residues. Here the CDR3 DNA reads TGCGCCAGCAGCTTGGCCCCAGGTAATAGCAATCAGCCCCAGCATTTT. Translated, it gives CASSLAPGNSNQPQHF.

The V and J genes are TRBV7-8 and TRBJ2-7, with 9 bases fitting TRBD1. The germline CDR1 and CDR2 sequences are SGHVS and FQNEAQ. The CDR3 runs to 14 residues. The V and J ends lost 1 base and 3 bases, in that order; junction bases with no gene match: 1. The CDR3 loop is CASSLGDRDYEQYF. CDR3 DNA: TGTGCCAGCAGCTTAGGGGACAGGGACTACGAGCAGTACTTC.

The chain has TRBV5-4 and TRBJ1-1; TRBD1 is a possible D gene (6 bases). The CDR3 has 13 residues. CDR1 and CDR2 from the germline V gene are SGHNT and YYREEE (reference sequence). Trimming pared 1 base from V and 4 bases from J, leaving 8 bases between. As DNA, the CDR3 is TGTGCCAGCAGCTTGACAGGGATCACTGAAGCTTTCTTT. It translates to CASSLTGITEAFF.

The rearrangement joins TRBV15 to TRBJ1-5, with D perhaps TRBD1 (6 bases). V lost 1 base and J 6 bases, leaving 13 bases between the germline ends. CDR3 length: 15 residues. Per germline, CDR1 LNHNV and CDR2 YYDKDF (reference sequence). DNA of the CDR3: TGTGCCACCAGCAGAGCCCGGGAAGGGGGTCAGCCCCAGCATTTT. Its translation: CATSRAREGGQPQHF.

J is TRBJ1-1 and V is TRBV12-3 or TRBV12-4; the match to TRBD1 covers 11 bases. This CDR3 has 13 amino acids. V shed 6 bases, J shed 6 bases, and the junction held 3 bases outside the gene matches. Here the CDR3 DNA reads TGTGCCAGCAGCTTGGGACAGGGGGCTGAAGCTTTCTTT. Its translation: CASSLGQGAEAFF.

This clone has only a few counts. V is TRBV14 and J is TRBJ1-4, with 7 bases matching TRBD1. V was clipped by 2 bases and J by 8 bases; unmatched bases: 11. The CDR3 runs 16 residues. Per germline, CDR1 SGHDN and CDR2 FVKESK. CDR3 bases: TGTGCCAGCAGCCAAACTCGGGACAGCCTTCGGGAAAAACTGTTTTTT. Its translation: CASSQTRDSLREKLFF.

This clone was counted between two and nine times. J is TRBJ1-5 and V is TRBV21-1. TRBV21-1 is labeled a pseudogene. The CDR3 is made up of 15 amino acids. The CDR3 protein is CASSKEQGGNQPQHF. DNA of the CDR3: TGTGCCAGCAGCAAAGAGCAAGGAGGCAATCAGCCCCAGCATTTT.